This T cell receptor beta chain was found in a study of blood T cell repertoires in COVID-19 (TCRdb year 2020). General notes on the study: Samples covering the acute and convalescent phases of COVID-19 were provided by collaborators in the United States, Italy and Spain. The prospective study material was composed of cDNA or gDNA derived from T cells, B-cell-depleted T cells, or PBMCs. Subjects who had been exposed to COVID-19, were actively infected with it, or had recovered from it provided the deeply sampled blood TCRbeta repertoires that made up the dataset. The repertoires were made available in a free public database intended to serve as a resource for research on the immune response to SARS-CoV-2. Samples were obtained from the ongoing ImmuneRACE study (first 160 participants) and from 1,254 subjects provided by 6 global collaborators. A de-identified subject ID, COVID-19 status, age in years and sex were almost always included in the sample metadata. Where HLA class I and class II types were available, the types were taken from metadata supplied by the sample provider, not from assay-based typing.

Regarding this clone: There is no known antigen for this receptor. Within one base of it there is no much larger clone, and no base qualities were kept.

Points the paper makes about the study in general: The quantity of clinical and demographic metadata differed by source and by participant and was supplied without curation.

TCRbeta CDR3 regions were amplified from genomic DNA by means of the immunoSEQ Assay, a bias-controlled multiplex PCR. Concerning the study's data processing: The number of nucleated cells in each sample was estimated by amplification of reference gene primers within the assay. To quantify the absolute abundance of each unique TCRbeta CDR3 rearrangement, sequence reads were collapsed and filtered. For each sample, productive Simpson clonality was calculated as the square root of Simpson's diversity index over productive rearrangements. The clones in this table, taken by TCRdb from immuneACCESS, are in-frame only. Not every clone is retained; where verified, under half of the shortfall comes from an unresolved V gene, and the cause of the rest is unknown. The DNA gave D and trimming, while V, J and clone size come from that table. The sample table holds over 200,000 clones, of which 75% to 90% were seen once. The ten biggest clones cover around 5.1% of the sample.

Taken from cysteine to phenylalanine, the CDR3 has 15 residues. Only the CDR3 region is kept as DNA, spanning 45 bases read in frame from base 1. Trimming leaves V shorter by 2 bases and J shorter by 2 bases, with the junction holding 7 bases beyond the gene matches. CDR1 SGDLS and CDR2 YYNGEE are derived from the germline V gene. Collaborating institutions collected whole blood in K2EDTA tubes following their own protocols. Collaborator samples were shipped for TCRbeta analysis as frozen whole blood, isolated PBMCs, or DNA extracted from either sample type. The rearranged segments are TRBV9 and TRBJ2-7, and 7 junctional nucleotides match TRBD1. Sequencing used peripheral blood. The sequence derives from a human donor in a cohort sampled during active COVID-19. Here the CDR3 is given as CASSVGTATTYEQYF. The nucleotide sequence reads as follows: TGTGCCAGCAGCGTCGGGACAGCTACCACCTACGAGCAGTACTTC.